This note documents a single T cell receptor beta chain sequence. Next came a second PCR, run for about 6 to 12 cycles, which used a sample-barcoded 5' primer along with a J-beta primer mix. TCRdb analysed the 5' RACE reads with MiXCR anew, one entry per CDR3 protein. Among 1.5 million to 2 million distinct CDR3 sequences listed, roughly 49% were seen once. Deletions cut 3 bases from V and 0 bases from J, with 15 bases between. CDR1 is SGHTA, CDR2 FQGTGA, per germline. The CDR3 is 18 residues long. The data were obtained in a study of blood T cells in healthy people across ages. The rearrangement links TRBV7-3 to TRBJ2-6; D perhaps matches TRBD2 (5 bases). This sequence originates from a woman between 40 and 55 years old in good health. The sample comprised blood. The CDR3 nucleotides are TGTGCCAGCAGCTTTCCCCCGACGGGGATCTCTGGGGCCAACGTCCTGACTTTC. Its translation: CASSFPPTGISGANVLTF.